A single sample gave rise to the 11 T cell receptor beta chains below, sequenced in a study of blood T cell repertoires in COVID-19. Libraries were prepared by immunoSEQ multiplex PCR; TCRdb keeps only in-frame clonotypes and omits some of them. The sample consists of about 490,000 clones, roughly 88% of them appearing once. Sequences were obtained from peripheral blood. Receptors were obtained from a human donor in a cohort sampled during active COVID-19.

The sample holds one count of this clone. This sequence joins TRBV6-1 and TRBJ2-1, with D possibly TRBD2 on 6 matching bases. The CDR3 loop spans 14 amino acids. With 1 base removed from V and 8 bases from J, the gap between germline ends came to 12 bases. CDR1 and CDR2 (germline): MNHNS, SASEGT. CDR3 DNA: TGTGCCAGCAGTGAAGACGGGAGTTTTGATGAGCAGTTCTTC. Translation: CASSEDGSFDEQFF.

The genes are TRBV11-2 and TRBJ1-2; unclear D gene. The CDR3 spans 12 residues. The V gene's germline CDR1 is SGHAT and CDR2 FQNNGV. V lost 0 bases and J 4 bases, leaving 3 bases between the germline ends. The CDR3 region is CASSLDGYGYTF. CDR3 bases: TGTGCCAGCAGCTTAGACGGCTATGGCTACACCTTC. Combining the CDR3 with reference TRBV11-2 and TRBJ1-2 gives the whole variable domain EAGVAQSPRYKIIEKRQSVAFWCNPISGHATLYWYQQILGQGPKLLIQFQNNGVVDDSQLPKDRFSAERLKGVDSTLKIQPAKLEDSAVYLCASSLDGYGYTFGSGTRLTVV.

The chain uses TRBV10-3 and TRBJ2-7, with 13 bases matching TRBD2. The J segment lost 3 bases and the V segment lost 11 bases, leaving 13 bases of the junction unmatched. The CDR3 spans 16 residues. Germline V gene lookup returns CDR1 ENHRY and CDR2 SYGVKD. In DNA form, the CDR3 reads TGTGCCGCGGGGGGGGACCGGACTAGCGGGAGCTACGAGCAGTACTTC. It is translated as CAAGGDRTSGSYEQYF.

The chain is built from TRBV28 and TRBJ1-6; no reliable D call. CDR1 is MDHEN, CDR2 SYDVKM, per germline. The CDR3 covers 15 residues. V was clipped by 3 bases and J by 7 bases, with 13 bases between them. Here the CDR3 reads CASSFSLERNSPLHF. The CDR3 coding sequence is TGTGCCAGCAGTTTCTCCTTGGAGCGCAATTCACCCCTCCACTTT.

The V and J genes are TRBV19 and TRBJ2-1; unclear D gene. The CDR3 loop spans 14 amino acids. The V and J ends lost 2 bases and 0 bases respectively, with 5 bases between them. Germline V gene lookup returns CDR1 LNHDA and CDR2 SQIVND (reference sequence). CDR3 in amino acids: CASSIISSYNEQFF. In DNA, the CDR3 is TGTGCCAGTAGTATAATCAGCTCCTACAATGAGCAGTTCTTC.

CDR3 bases: TGTGCCAGCAGGGCCGGGACAGGGGGCTGGAACACTGAAGCTTTCTTT. This encodes CASRAGTGGWNTEAFF. The V gene is TRBV9, the J gene TRBJ1-1; 12 bases map to TRBD1. This CDR3 is built from 16 residues. Losses at the gene ends were 5 bases for V and 1 base for J; bases not matched to a gene: 6. Germline values: CDR1 SGDLS, CDR2 YYNGEE.

The J gene is TRBJ1-2, the V gene TRBV28, with D unclear. The CDR3 has 15 amino acids. Trimming removed 5 bases from V and 4 bases from J, with 17 bases in between. The germline gives CDR1 MDHEN, CDR2 SYDVKM. CDR3 DNA: TGTGCCAGCAGTACAAACCCGGGAGTCAGCTATGGCTACACCTTC. This sequence encodes CASSTNPGVSYGYTF.

V gene TRBV6-6 combines with J gene TRBJ2-7, with TRBD2 matching 11 bases. Germline V gene data show CDR1 as MNHNY and CDR2 as SVGAGI (reference sequence). CDR3 length: 19 residues. The V and J ends lost 5 bases and 4 bases, in that order; junction bases with no gene match: 19. The CDR3 bases are TGTGCCAGCAGTCCCATCCCCGGACTAGCGGGTTCGAAGTCGTACGAGCAGTACTTC. Protein sequence: CASSPIPGLAGSKSYEQYF.

V usage is TRBV7-2 and J usage is TRBJ2-1; D gene unclear. V gave up 2 bases and J gave up 6 bases, with 8 bases separating them. The CDR3 is 13 residues long. Germline lookup yields CDR1 SGHTA and CDR2 FQGNSA. CDR3 sequence: CASSLIHSNEQFF. CDR3 nucleotides: TGTGCCAGCAGCTTAATTCATAGCAATGAGCAGTTCTTC. The variable domain in full, completed from reference TRBV7-2 and TRBJ2-1, reads GAGVSQSPSNKVTEKGKDVELRCDPISGHTALYWYRQSLGQGLEFLIYFQGNSAPDKSGLPSDRFSAERTGGSVSTLTIQRTQQEDSAVYLCASSLIHSNEQFFGPGTRLTVL.

The chain is built from TRBV10-1 and TRBJ2-7; possible D gene TRBD2, 8 bases. The CDR3 loop spans 15 amino acids. The V end lost 6 bases, the J end lost 6 bases, and 21 bases lay between the germline ends. Germline CDR1 is WNHNN and CDR2 is SYGVQD (reference sequence). This chain's CDR3 is CASSGPGLEGAEQYF. The DNA of the CDR3 is TGCGCCAGCAGCGGTCCGGGACTAGAGGGGGCCGAGCAGTACTTC.

The V and J genes are TRBV18 and TRBJ2-3; TRBD2 matches at 12 bases. The trim removed 0 bases at V and 2 bases at J, leaving 9 bases unmatched. CDR1 and CDR2 from the germline V gene are KGHSH and LQKENI. The CDR3 has 19 residues. In DNA, the CDR3 is TGTGCCAGCTCACCACCGATCCCTAGCGGGAGGGGAATCACAGATACGCAGTATTTT. This sequence encodes CASSPPIPSGRGITDTQYF.